These 18 T cell receptor beta chains were all obtained from the same sample, sequenced in a study of control samples from healthy donors and cancer patients. Sequenced by immunoSEQ multiplex PCR; TCRdb stores in-frame clones only, minus some. The table has some 150,000 clones, over 85% seen once. The sequenced sample consisted of blood. Receptors were obtained from a man in his fifties or sixties in good health.

The chain links TRBV9 to TRBJ1-1, with 8 nucleotides matching TRBD1. The CDR3 runs to 14 residues. Germline CDR1 SGDLS, CDR2 YYNGEE. The V and J ends lost 3 bases and 5 bases, in that order; junction bases with no gene match: 6. CDR3 amino acids: CASSAGTGETEAFF. The CDR3 coding sequence is TGTGCCAGCAGCGCCGGGACAGGAGAGACTGAAGCTTTCTTT.

The rearrangement uses TRBV11-2 and TRBJ2-7; 8 bases are a match to TRBD2. This CDR3 region has 15 residues. J was trimmed by 2 bases and V by 5 bases; bases with no gene match: 8. CDR1 is SGHAT and CDR2 is FQNNGV in the germline V gene. The CDR3 region is CASSTPSGRPYEQYF. The CDR3 DNA is TGTGCCAGCAGCACACCTAGCGGGCGACCCTACGAGCAGTACTTC. Together with reference TRBV11-2 and TRBJ2-7, the CDR3 gives the full variable domain: EAGVAQSPRYKIIEKRQSVAFWCNPISGHATLYWYQQILGQGPKLLIQFQNNGVVDDSQLPKDRFSAERLKGVDSTLKIQPAKLEDSAVYLCASSTPSGRPYEQYFGPGTRLTVT.

DNA for the CDR3: TGTGCCAGCAGTCCAAGGGACAGGGTGGGAACTGAAGCTTTCTTT. This translates into CASSPRDRVGTEAFF. The chain couples TRBV28 to TRBJ1-1, with TRBD1 matching 9 bases. J gave up 5 bases and V 5 bases, and 9 bases lay outside the gene matches. The CDR3 length is 15 residues. Germline CDR1 is MDHEN and CDR2 is SYDVKM. The variable domain in full, completed from reference TRBV28 and TRBJ1-1, reads DVKVTQSSRYLVKRTGEKVFLECVQDMDHENMFWYRQDPGLGLRLIYFSYDVKMKEKGDIPEGYSVSREKKERFSLILESASTNQTSMYLCASSPRDRVGTEAFFGQGTRLTVV.

The genes are TRBV18 and TRBJ1-4; D might be TRBD1 (5 bases). Deletions cut 5 bases from V and 8 bases from J, with 21 bases between. The CDR3 loop spans 16 amino acids. CDR1 and CDR2 from the germline V gene are KGHSH and LQKENI. CDR3 sequence reads: CASSAAIRDPGEKLFF. The CDR3 DNA follows: TGTGCCAGCTCAGCCGCTATCCGGGACCCGGGAGAAAAACTGTTTTTT.

The chain joins TRBV3-1 (or the pseudogene TRBV3-2) to TRBJ1-2; possibly TRBD1 for D (6 bases). Germline CDR1 is LGHDT and CDR2 is YNNKEL (reference sequence). Trimming left V 4 bases short and J 9 bases short, with 15 bases between. The CDR3 length is 13 residues. DNA for the CDR3: TGTGCCAGCAGCCCCGGGCAGGGGTTGAGCTACACCTTC. Translation gives CASSPGQGLSYTF.

V and J are TRBV15 and TRBJ2-2; perhaps D is TRBD1 or TRBD2 (5 bases each). Germline CDR1 and CDR2: LNHNV and YYDKDF (reference sequence). The CDR3 spans 17 residues. Trimming took 0 bases from V and 3 from J, leaving 14 bases between them. In DNA form, the CDR3 reads TGTGCCACCAGCAGAGATCGGGCGTTGGGGGACACCGGGGAGCTGTTTTTT. Residues: CATSRDRALGDTGELFF.

This clone was observed a few times. The rearrangement links TRBV5-4 to TRBJ2-2; 11 bases match TRBD2. V lost 4 bases and J lost 6; bases outside the gene matches: 11. Germline assignment: CDR1 SGHNT and CDR2 YYREEE (reference sequence). This CDR3 has 17 amino acids. The CDR3 here is CASSPTTTSGGPGELFF. In DNA, the CDR3 is TGTGCCAGCAGCCCTACCACAACTAGCGGGGGTCCCGGGGAGCTGTTTTTT.

The chain carries TRBV5-6 and TRBJ2-1, with D maybe TRBD1 (5 bases). From germline, CDR1 is SGHDT and CDR2 YYEEEE. V was pared by 2 bases and J by 8 bases, with 11 bases between. This CDR3 spans 13 amino acids. Here the CDR3 reads CASSFFRGDEQFF. The CDR3, as DNA: TGTGCCAGCAGCTTTTTTAGGGGCGATGAGCAGTTCTTC.

This chain connects TRBV6-1 to TRBJ1-5, with a possible D match to TRBD1 (6 bases). The germline CDR1 and CDR2 sequences are MNHNS and SASEGT. Trimming pared 4 bases from V and 2 bases from J, leaving 18 bases between. The length of the CDR3 is 17 residues. The CDR3 spells CASSVESQGIGNQPQHF. The CDR3 DNA reads as TGTGCCAGCAGTGTCGAAAGCCAGGGGATTGGCAATCAGCCCCAGCATTTT.

The chain uses TRBV3-1 (or the pseudogene TRBV3-2) and TRBJ1-3; D uncertain. Deletions cut 0 bases from V and 0 bases from J, with 6 bases between. The CDR3 covers 15 residues. Germline V gene sequence: CDR1 LGHDT, CDR2 YNNKEL (reference sequence). CDR3 region: CASSQDGFSGNTIYF. In DNA form, the CDR3 reads TGTGCCAGCAGCCAAGATGGCTTCTCTGGAAACACCATATATTTT.

This clone was detected once. CDR3 DNA: TGCGCCAGCAGCTGGGCCTCGGGATCTACAGATACGCAGTATTTT. It is translated as CASSWASGSTDTQYF. This chain links TRBV5-1 with TRBJ2-3, with D perhaps TRBD2 (5 bases). V shed 3 bases and J shed 3 bases, with 14 bases lying between them. Germline CDR1 reads SGHRS; CDR2 reads YFSETQ. This CDR3 is built from 15 residues.

V gene TRBV27 combines with J gene TRBJ2-7; 7 bases align to TRBD2. CDR3 length: 15 amino acids. V trimming: 1 base; J trimming: 5 bases; junction bases outside the gene matches: 8. Germline V CDR1 and CDR2: MNHEY, SMNVEV (reference sequence). DNA for the CDR3: TGTGCCAGCAGTTTATACGGCGGGAGTTCAGACGAGCAGTACTTC. Encoded protein: CASSLYGGSSDEQYF.

Notes on this clone: Sequence at one end of the junction differs from germline and may be a read error. The V gene is TRBV10-3, the J gene TRBJ1-4; the match to TRBD1 covers 7 bases. This CDR3 comprises 14 residues. Germline CDR1 and CDR2: ENHRY and SYGVKD. The CDR3 is CASSPGQSNGKLFF. The CDR3 nucleotides read TGTGCCTCATCCCCGGGACAGTCGAATGGAAAACTGTTTTTT.

This clone appeared a single time. This sequence joins TRBV7-3 and TRBJ2-5; TRBD1 might be the D (5 bases). The length of the CDR3 is 15 residues. The germline V gene has CDR1 SGHTA and CDR2 FQGTGA. Trimming stripped 2 bases from V and 1 base from J, with 11 bases between. Here the CDR3 reads CASSLGAGPQETQYF. The CDR3 DNA reads as TGTGCCAGCAGCTTAGGGGCAGGCCCCCAAGAGACCCAGTACTTC.

The V call is TRBV7-5, the J call TRBJ2-5. TRBV7-5 is a pseudogene segment. This CDR3 spans 14 amino acids. This CDR3 reads CARSFPGPKETQYF. The DNA for the CDR3 is TGTGCCAGAAGCTTTCCGGGCCCCAAAGAGACCCAGTACTTC.

This clone came up a few times. The chain has TRBV19 and TRBJ2-7, with 8 positions matching TRBD2. J lost 6 bases, V lost 3 bases, and 10 bases had no gene match. The CDR3 totals 15 residues. CDR1 and CDR2 from the germline V gene are LNHDA and SQIVND (reference sequence). Written as DNA, the CDR3 is TGTGCCAGTAGTATTCCCCTTGCGGGAGGCTCCGAGCAGTACTTC. Residues: CASSIPLAGGSEQYF.

This chain joins TRBV6-1 and TRBJ1-1, with D possibly TRBD1 on 5 matching bases. Germline-derived CDR1 and CDR2 are MNHNS and SASEGT. The V end lost 3 bases, the J end lost 4 bases, and 6 bases lay between the germline ends. The CDR3 covers 12 residues. The CDR3 DNA sequence: TGTGCCAGCAGTGACAGGGTCACTGAAGCTTTCTTT. Protein product: CASSDRVTEAFF.

J is TRBJ2-5 and V is TRBV16; D remains unclear. This CDR3 has 13 residues. Trimming removed 0 bases at V and 2 bases at J, with 4 bases between. Germline V gene sequence: CDR1 KGHSY, CDR2 FQNENV. As DNA, the CDR3 is TGTGCCAGCAGCCAATCGCCACAAGAGACCCAGTACTTC. This translates into CASSQSPQETQYF.